This TCR beta chain derives from a study of shared clonotypes between healthy human individuals. CD45RO negativity and positive selection for CCR7 defined naive CD8 cells, a population that excluded terminally differentiated effector memory CD45RA+ cells. Here immunoSEQ multiplex PCR was the method, and the copy in TCRdb shows in-frame clones only, minus some. Seen here are approximately 810,000 clones, more than 85% observed once, and the top ten hold around 24%. The V and J ends lost 3 bases and 5 bases respectively, with 11 bases between them. The CDR3 sequence is 13 residues long. The germline V gene has CDR1 WNHNN and CDR2 SYGVQD (reference sequence).

Sample: naive CD8+ T cells sorted from blood. V gene TRBV10-1 combines with J gene TRBJ2-7; perhaps TRBD2 as D (6 bases). The source is a man aged 25-45 years in good health. As DNA, the CDR3 is TGCGCCAGCAGTGAAGAGGGAGGCAACGAGCAGTACTTC. Protein sequence: CASSEEGGNEQYF.